Sequencing of this T cell receptor (beta chain) was carried out in a study of blood T cell repertoires in COVID-19. TCRdb's table, derived via immunoSEQ multiplex PCR, lists solely in-frame clones and lacks some. The table has hundreds of thousands of clones, roughly 82% seen once. After removal of 6 bases from V and 7 bases from J, the junction contained 13 bases not matched to a gene. Germline lookup yields CDR1 GTSNPN and CDR2 SVGIG (reference sequence). The CDR3 length is 14 residues. This clonotype was sampled from a woman aged 80 or older with COVID-19, enrolled during active disease. This chain links TRBV30 with TRBJ1-2, with 8 bases lining up with TRBD1. Sequenced: peripheral blood. For the CDR3, the DNA is TGTGCCTGCCTCCCGACAGGGGTGGTAGTTGGCTACACCTTC. This translates into CACLPTGVVVGYTF.